Below, one TCR beta chain is given with its context. Antigen unknown. This sample is part of a study of T cells expressing NK-cell markers. Study-level information: Sorted CD3+CD56+NKG2C+, CD3+CD56+NKG2C- and CD3+CD56-NKG2C+ T cells provided the TCR beta repertoires. Seven of the eight sequenced donors were HCMV-seropositive; one was seronegative.

From the 5' RACE reads, TCRdb lists one entry per CDR3 protein and no DNA. Its table lists around 110,000 distinct CDR3 sequences. Study results and limitations: The study found dominant NKG2C+ clonotypes at about 1.0-7.0% of CD8+ T cells in about six donors. Also leading the CD3+CD56-NKG2C+ fraction in a few donors were these clonotypes.

The germline gives CDR1 SGHDT, CDR2 YYEEEE. The length of the CDR3 is 14 residues. Sequenced material: blood T cells: a sorted CD56 or NKG2C T cell subset, CD4+ or CD8+ T cells, or bulk PBMC T cells (not recorded which). The V and J genes are TRBV5-6 and TRBJ2-3; TCRdb picks TRBD1, but there is no DNA to check that call. This TCR derives from a woman between 18 and 69 years old in good health. CDR3 in amino acids: CASSLEGRSDTQYF.